This TCR beta chain was recovered during a study of pediatric ulcerative colitis. Overall study results and limits: Substantially fewer templates came from a couple of patients' blood samples. Blood-rectal clonal overlap within each person was significantly higher in ulcerative colitis patients than controls. A couple of rectal CDR3 clonotypes occurred in all ulcerative colitis patients.

Libraries were prepared by immunoSEQ multiplex PCR; TCRdb keeps only in-frame clonotypes and omits some of them. The sample records about 64,000 clones, 85% to 90% being singletons. Germline values: CDR1 SGHRS, CDR2 YFSETQ. The CDR3 loop spans 15 amino acids. With 0 bases removed from V and 1 base from J, the gap between germline ends came to 9 bases. The diagnostic colonoscopy in ulcerative colitis patients preceded any immunosuppressive treatment. In this sample, this clone turned up once. Its matching antigen is unknown. The sequenced sample consisted of blood. The chain has TRBV5-1 and TRBJ2-3; a weak D match, TRBD1 (6 bases). The TCR sequence derives from a boy younger than 18 with severe ulcerative colitis. CDR3 loop: CASSLEQGGTDTQYF. The CDR3 DNA follows: TGCGCCAGCAGCTTGGAACAGGGAGGCACAGATACGCAGTATTTT.